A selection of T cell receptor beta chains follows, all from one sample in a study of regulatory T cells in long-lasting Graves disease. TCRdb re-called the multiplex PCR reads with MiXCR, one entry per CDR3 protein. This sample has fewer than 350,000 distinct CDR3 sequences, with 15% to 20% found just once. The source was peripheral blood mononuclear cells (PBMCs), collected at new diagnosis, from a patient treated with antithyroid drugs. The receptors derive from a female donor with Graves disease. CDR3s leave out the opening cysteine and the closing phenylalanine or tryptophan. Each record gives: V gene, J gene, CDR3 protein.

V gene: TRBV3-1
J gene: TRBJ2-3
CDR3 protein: ASSPGVDPDTDTQY

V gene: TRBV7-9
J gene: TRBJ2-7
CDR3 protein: ASSENRRGQY

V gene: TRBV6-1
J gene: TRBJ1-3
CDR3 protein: ASRPPGQRSPGNTIY

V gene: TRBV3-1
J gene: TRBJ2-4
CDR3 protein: ASSLQKGGGMFDIQY

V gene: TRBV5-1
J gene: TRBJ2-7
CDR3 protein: ASSSRLSSYEQY

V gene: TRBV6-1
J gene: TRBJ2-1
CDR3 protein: ATSWGGGRVREQF

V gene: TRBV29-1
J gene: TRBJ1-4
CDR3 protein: SAGFQNEKLF

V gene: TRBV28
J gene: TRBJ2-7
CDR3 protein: ASGSGTTLYEQY

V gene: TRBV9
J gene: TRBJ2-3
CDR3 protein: ASRSITDTQY

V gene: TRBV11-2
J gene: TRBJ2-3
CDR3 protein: ASSLDVNPPDHTQY

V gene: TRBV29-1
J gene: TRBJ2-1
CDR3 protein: SGLAYNEQF

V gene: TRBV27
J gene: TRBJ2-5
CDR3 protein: ASSFLGTQETQY

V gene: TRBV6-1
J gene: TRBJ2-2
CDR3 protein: ASRGALGRANRNTGELF

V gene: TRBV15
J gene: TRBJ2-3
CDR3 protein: ATSREGQGPTDTQY

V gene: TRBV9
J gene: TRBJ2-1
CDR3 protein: ASSEGAIASTSGYNEQF

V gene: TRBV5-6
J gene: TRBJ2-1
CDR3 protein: ASSLVDSSGVEQF

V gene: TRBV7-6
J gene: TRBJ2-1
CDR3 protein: ASSLYGRDNEQF

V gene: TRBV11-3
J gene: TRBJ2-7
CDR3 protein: ASSLHLRAYEQY

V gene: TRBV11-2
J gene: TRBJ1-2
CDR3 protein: ASSVGTHPSNGYA

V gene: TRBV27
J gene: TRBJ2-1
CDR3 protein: ASSFSGISWQF

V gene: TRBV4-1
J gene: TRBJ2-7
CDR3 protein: ASSQDRRGSGAEQY

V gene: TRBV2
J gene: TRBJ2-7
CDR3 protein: ASSEHRGVREQY

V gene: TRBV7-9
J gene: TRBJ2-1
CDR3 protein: ASSSSTGGSNEQF

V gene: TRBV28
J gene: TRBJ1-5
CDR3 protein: ASRPARANGDQPQH

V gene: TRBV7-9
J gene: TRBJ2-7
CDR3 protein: ASSLGESPTYEQY

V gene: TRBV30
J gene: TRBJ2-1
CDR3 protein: AWSEPTRSVYNEQF

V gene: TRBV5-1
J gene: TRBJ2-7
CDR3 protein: ASRRTGAYEQY

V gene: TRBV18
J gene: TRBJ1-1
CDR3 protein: ASSPSTIRAEAF

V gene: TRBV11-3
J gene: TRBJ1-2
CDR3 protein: ASSSFYGYN